This paragraph covers one TCR beta chain sequence. This clone was recorded a few times. Its antigen specificity is not known. No per-base quality is available; no much larger clone lies one base away. The protocol used for the library was PCR. Data came from an Illumina HiSeq 4000. High-throughput sequencing was used to profile the TCR beta-chain CDR3 region of every patient. The authors' analysis ran thus. CDR3 differences across clinicopathological groups were used to build a classifier for discriminating distant-metastatic papillary thyroid cancer patients. To measure repertoire diversity the researchers used the Shannon index, while the Morisita-Horn index served to gauge how similar the tumor and blood repertoires were. TCRdb passed the public sequencing reads through fastp at Q25 and MiXCR, retaining productive beta sequences. These V and J calls derive from TCRdb rather than the authors' analysis. Within this sample are 21,000 or so clones, with 20% of them counted one time only. 27% of the sample is held by the ten biggest clonotypes.

No patient had received any treatment before thyroid surgery. The study retrospectively analysed patient clinical samples collected from the early 2010s to the late 2010s using T-cell receptor beta sequencing. The germline V gene encodes CDR1 MNHEY and CDR2 SVGEGT. Inclusive of the bounding cysteine and phenylalanine, the CDR3 is 14 residues long. The kept DNA is CDR3 alone, 42 bases in frame from the first base. V is clipped by 9 bases and J by 9 bases, and the sequence between their germline boundaries is 20 bases long. These data belong to a study of metastatic and nonmetastatic thyroid tumors (TCRdb year 2020). Concerning the study at large: For patients with malignant and with benign thyroid disease, the researchers compared repertoires between peripheral blood samples and tumor or nodule tissue samples. On the study overall, not on this receptor specifically: TCR beta diversity was reported as significantly higher in malignant tumors than in benign nodules, in both blood and tumor samples.

The chain joins TRBV6-2 or TRBV6-3 to TRBJ2-2; the D gene assignment is ambiguous. The TCR originated in a female donor with papillary thyroid cancer or a benign thyroid nodule (not recorded which). Some clones in this sample may be carry-over from other donors' samples. Sequencing was done on a sample of blood. DNA sequence: TGTGCCAGAGGGCGTTTCGTGAATACCTGGGAGCTGTTTTTT. This is translated as CARGRFVNTWELFF.